One and the same sample provided the 5 T cell receptor beta chains below, sequenced in a study of shared clonotypes between healthy human individuals. TCRdb keeps only in-frame clones here, not all; method: immunoSEQ multiplex PCR. Of more than 550,000 clones in the sample, approximately 77% were seen once. The sample taken for sequencing was memory CD4+ T cells sorted from blood. The subset here: CD45RA-negative fraction. The receptors originated from a woman in her thirties in good health.

This clone occurred a few times. V gene TRBV6-5 combines with J gene TRBJ1-2; 8 bases map to TRBD1. The CDR3 covers 14 residues. Per the germline V gene, CDR1 is MNHEY and CDR2 is SVGAGI. V was pared by 6 bases and J by 4 bases, with 7 bases of the junction left unmatched. CDR3 sequence (DNA): TGTGCCAGCAGGTACAGGGGGAGTCGCTATGGCTACACCTTC. This translates into CASRYRGSRYGYTF.

V and J are TRBV28 and TRBJ2-1; 7 positions agree with TRBD1. The CDR3 totals 13 residues. Germline assignment: CDR1 MDHEN and CDR2 SYDVKM. V shed 2 bases, J shed 8 bases, and the junction held 3 bases outside the gene matches. CDR3 sequence reads: CASSLPQGYEQFF. The CDR3 DNA sequence: TGTGCCAGCAGTTTACCACAGGGGTATGAGCAGTTCTTC.

This clone showed up just a few times. The chain combines TRBV5-4 with TRBJ2-1, with 8 bases aligning to TRBD2. Germline lookup yields CDR1 SGHNT and CDR2 YYREEE (reference sequence). With 3 bases clipped from V and 9 bases from J, the junction kept 8 bases outside the gene matches. CDR3 size: 14 residues. CDR3 nucleotides: TGTGCCAGCAGCTCGGGACTAGTGCAGGGTGAGCAGTTCTTC. Its translation: CASSSGLVQGEQFF.

J is TRBJ2-7 and V is TRBV2; TRBD2 matches at 10 bases. The V segment lost 10 bases and the J segment 6 bases; nucleotides outside the gene matches: 6. CDR1 is SNHLY and CDR2 is FYNNEI in the germline V gene. CDR3 length: 12 residues. CDR3 in DNA: TGTGCCACCCTAGCGGGAGCGGGCGAGCAGTACTTC. Translating it yields CATLAGAGEQYF. Complete variable domain (other parts from reference TRBV2 and TRBJ2-7): EPEVTQTPSHQVTQMGQEVILRCVPISNHLYFYWYRQILGQKVEFLVSFYNNEISEKSEIFDDQFSVERPDGSNFTLKIRSTKLEDSAMYFCATLAGAGEQYFGPGTRLTVT.

The gene calls are TRBV28 and TRBJ2-2; no firm D call. Germline CDR1 is MDHEN and CDR2 is SYDVKM. Trimming took off 3 bases at V and 6 bases at J, with 8 bases between the two ends. The CDR3 totals 13 residues. The CDR3 nucleotides read TGTGCCAGCAGTTTCAGTGGAGCCGGGGAGCTGTTTTTT. Translated: CASSFSGAGELFF.